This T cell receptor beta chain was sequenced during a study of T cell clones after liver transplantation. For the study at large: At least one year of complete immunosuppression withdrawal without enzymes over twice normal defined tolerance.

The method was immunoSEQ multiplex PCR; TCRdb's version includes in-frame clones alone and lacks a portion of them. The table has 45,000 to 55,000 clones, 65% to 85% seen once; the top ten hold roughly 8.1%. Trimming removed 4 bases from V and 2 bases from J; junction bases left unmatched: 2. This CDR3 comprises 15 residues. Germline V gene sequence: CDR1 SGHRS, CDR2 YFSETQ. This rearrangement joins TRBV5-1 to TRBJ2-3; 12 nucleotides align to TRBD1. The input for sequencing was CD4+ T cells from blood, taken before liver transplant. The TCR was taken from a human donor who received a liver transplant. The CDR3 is CASSRDRGPTDTQYF. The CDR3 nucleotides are TGCGCCAGCAGCCGGGACAGGGGGCCCACAGATACGCAGTATTTT.